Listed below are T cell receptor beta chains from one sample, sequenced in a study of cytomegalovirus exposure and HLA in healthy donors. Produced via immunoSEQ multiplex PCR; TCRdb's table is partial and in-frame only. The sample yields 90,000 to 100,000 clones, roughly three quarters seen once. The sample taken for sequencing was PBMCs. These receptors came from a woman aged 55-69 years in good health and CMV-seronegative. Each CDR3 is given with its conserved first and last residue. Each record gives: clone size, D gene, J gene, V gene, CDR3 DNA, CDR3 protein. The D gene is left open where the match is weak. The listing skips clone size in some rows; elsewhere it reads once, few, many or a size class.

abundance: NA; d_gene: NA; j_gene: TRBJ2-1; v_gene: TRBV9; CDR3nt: TGTGCCAGCAGCGCCCGAACAGGTGGCGGCAATGAGCAGTTCTTC; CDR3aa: CASSARTGGGNEQFF
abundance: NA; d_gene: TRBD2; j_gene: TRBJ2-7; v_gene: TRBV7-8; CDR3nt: TGTGCCAGCCGTCTCGGACTAGCCGCCGCCTACGAGCAGTACTTC; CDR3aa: CASRLGLAAAYEQYF
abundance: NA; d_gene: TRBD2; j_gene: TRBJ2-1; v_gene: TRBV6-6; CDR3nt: TGTGCCAGCAGTTCCGGGGGGGAGCAGTTCTTC; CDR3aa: CASSSGGEQFF
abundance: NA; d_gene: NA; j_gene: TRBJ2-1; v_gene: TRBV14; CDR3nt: TGTGCCAGCAGCCAAGACGGGGGTTCAAGCTCCTACAATGAGCAGTTCTTC; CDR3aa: CASSQDGGSSSYNEQFF
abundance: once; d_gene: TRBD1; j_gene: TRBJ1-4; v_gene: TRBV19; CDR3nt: TGTGCCAGTAGTCCACTGACAGGGTTAAAGGAAAAACTGTTTTTT; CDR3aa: CASSPLTGLKEKLFF
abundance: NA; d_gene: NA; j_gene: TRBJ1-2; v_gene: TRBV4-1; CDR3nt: TGCGCCAGCAGCCACGACGGGGACTATGGCTACACCTTC; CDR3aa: CASSHDGDYGYTF
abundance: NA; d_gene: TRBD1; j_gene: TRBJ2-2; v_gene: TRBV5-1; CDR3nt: TGCGCCAGCAGCTTGGTACAGGGGAGTACCGGGGAGCTGTTTTTT; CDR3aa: CASSLVQGSTGELFF
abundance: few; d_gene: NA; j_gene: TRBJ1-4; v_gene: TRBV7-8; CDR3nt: TGTGCCAGCAGCTATAGCGGGACGGCGGGTGAAAAGCTGTTTTTT; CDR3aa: CASSYSGTAGEKLFF
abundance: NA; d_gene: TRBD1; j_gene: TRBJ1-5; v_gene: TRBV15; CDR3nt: TGTGCCACCAGCAGAGATCGGACAGGGTTGCCCCAGCATTTT; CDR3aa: CATSRDRTGLPQHF
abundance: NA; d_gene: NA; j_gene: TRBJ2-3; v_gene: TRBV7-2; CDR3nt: TGTGCCAGCAGCCCCGGGATAGCGATAGATACGCAGTATTTT; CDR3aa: CASSPGIAIDTQYF
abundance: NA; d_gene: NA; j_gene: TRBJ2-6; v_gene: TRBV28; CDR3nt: TGTGCCAGCAGTTCTCCGGCTGGGGCCAACGTCCTGACTTTC; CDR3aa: CASSSPAGANVLTF
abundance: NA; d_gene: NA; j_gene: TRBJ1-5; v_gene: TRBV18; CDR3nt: TGTGCCAGCTCACCTGGGACGGGGGGCGGGGGTCAGCCCCAGCATTTT; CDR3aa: CASSPGTGGGGQPQHF
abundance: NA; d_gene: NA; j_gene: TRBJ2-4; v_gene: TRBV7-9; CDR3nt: TGTGCCAGCAGCTTGGGGGCCACGGTGAACATTCAGTACTTC; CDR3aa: CASSLGATVNIQYF
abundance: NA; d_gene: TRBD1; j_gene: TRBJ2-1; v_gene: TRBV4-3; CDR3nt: TGCGCCAGCAGCCAAGATATGACAGGGAATGAGCAGTTCTTC; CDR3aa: CASSQDMTGNEQFF
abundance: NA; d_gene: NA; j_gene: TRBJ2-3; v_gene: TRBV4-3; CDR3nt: TGCGCCAGCAGCCAAGATAACGGGTTCCTCACAGATACGCAGTATTTT; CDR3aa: CASSQDNGFLTDTQYF
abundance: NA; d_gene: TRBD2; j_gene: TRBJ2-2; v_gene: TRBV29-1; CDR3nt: TGCAGCGTTGCGGTCTCCGCGGGACTAGCGGGAGGGCCGGGGACCGGGGAGCTGTTTTTT; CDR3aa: CSVAVSAGLAGGPGTGELFF